These 5 T cell receptor beta chains originate from one sample sequenced in a study of blood T cell repertoires in COVID-19. Sequencing was performed with immunoSEQ multiplex PCR; in TCRdb, only in-frame clones are kept and a portion is missing. The table lists 50,000 to 75,000 clones, over 75% of them singletons, with about 22% in the top ten. The sample was peripheral blood. These receptors were obtained from an elderly man with active or convalescent COVID-19.

The chain recombines TRBV27 with TRBJ1-2, with 11 bases matching TRBD1. The CDR3 contains 16 residues. J lost 4 bases, V lost 6 bases, and 10 bases had no gene match. Looked up from germline, CDR1 is MNHEY and CDR2 is SMNVEV (reference sequence). Here the CDR3 DNA reads TGTGCCAGCAGGCGGACAGGGGGCCTAAGCGGCTATGGCTACACCTTC. It is translated as CASRRTGGLSGYGYTF.

The V gene is TRBV6-2 or TRBV6-3, the J gene TRBJ2-7, with 8 bases fitting TRBD2. From germline, CDR1 is MNHEY and CDR2 SVGEGT. This CDR3 comprises 14 residues. The J segment lost 10 bases and the V segment lost 6 bases, leaving 14 bases of the junction unmatched. CDR3 bases: TGTGCCAGCAGCCCAACTAGCGGACGCTCGGTACAGTACTTC. Encoded protein: CASSPTSGRSVQYF.

The chain has TRBV20-1 and TRBJ1-5; a weak D match, TRBD1 (5 bases). The germline V gene encodes CDR1 DFQATT and CDR2 SNEGSKA (reference sequence). This CDR3 contains 12 residues. The V end was cut by 3 bases, the J end by 7 bases, with 10 bases between. In DNA, the CDR3 is TGCAGTGCTAGTTGGGGGGACCAGCCCCAGCATTTT. Translation: CSASWGDQPQHF.

This chain uses TRBV13 with TRBJ2-7, with unresolved D. Germline V gene sequence: CDR1 PRHDT, CDR2 FYEKMQ (reference sequence). The CDR3 has 13 amino acids. Trimming stripped 2 bases from V and 2 bases from J, with 7 bases between. CDR3 nucleotides: TGTGCCAGCAGCTTACCATCTACCTACGAGCAGTACTTC. Translating it yields CASSLPSTYEQYF.

The chain is built from TRBV30 and TRBJ2-7, with 10 bases identical to TRBD2. Germline V lookup: CDR1 GTSNPN, CDR2 SVGIG (reference sequence). V gave up 2 bases and J gave up 6 bases; unmatched junction bases: 13. The CDR3 runs 16 residues. CDR3 sequence: CAWSPDLLAGVGEQYF. The CDR3 DNA sequence: TGTGCCTGGAGTCCCGACCTTCTAGCGGGAGTTGGCGAGCAGTACTTC.